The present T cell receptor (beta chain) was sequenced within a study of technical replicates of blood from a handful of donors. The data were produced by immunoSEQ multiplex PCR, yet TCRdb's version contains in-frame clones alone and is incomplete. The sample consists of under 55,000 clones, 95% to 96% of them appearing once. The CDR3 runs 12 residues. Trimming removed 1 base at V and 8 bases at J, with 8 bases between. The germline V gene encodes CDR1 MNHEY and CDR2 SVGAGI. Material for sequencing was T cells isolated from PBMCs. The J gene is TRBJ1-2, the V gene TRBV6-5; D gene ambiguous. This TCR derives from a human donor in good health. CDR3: CASSYFLGGYTF. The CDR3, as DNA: TGTGCCAGCAGTTACTTCCTCGGGGGCTACACCTTC.